These T cell receptor beta chains were read from a single sample in a study of technical replicates of blood from several donors. Data came from immunoSEQ multiplex PCR; TCRdb stores just in-frame clones and leaves some out. The repertoire has 60,000 to 65,000 clones, approximately 89% of them found once; the top ten carry about 5.2%. Material for sequencing was PBMCs. The receptors were gathered from a human donor in good health. Some clones in this sample may be carry-over from other donors' samples. The CDR3 runs from the conserved cysteine through the conserved F or W. The D gene is left open where the match is weak. The size entry is marked missing in some rows and otherwise reads once, few, many or a size class.

CDR3: CASSVGNRATEAFF; DNA: TGTGCCAGCAGCGTAGGGAACAGGGCCACTGAAGCTTTCTTT; J: TRBJ1-1; size: -; length: 14; V: TRBV9; D: -
CDR3: CASSLIPGTGGNEQFF; DNA: TGTGCCAGCAGCCTAATACCCGGGACAGGAGGGAATGAGCAGTTCTTC; J: TRBJ2-1; size: -; length: 16; V: TRBV4-2; D: TRBD1
CDR3: CASQGTSGQSSYNEQFF; DNA: TGTGCCAGCCAGGGGACTAGCGGGCAGAGCTCCTACAATGAGCAGTTCTTC; J: TRBJ2-1; size: few; length: 17; V: TRBV7-9; D: TRBD2
CDR3: CASSVGRGTIDTQYF; DNA: TGTGCCAGCAGCGTTGGTCGGGGGACTATAGATACGCAGTATTTT; J: TRBJ2-3; size: -; length: 15; V: TRBV9; D: TRBD2
CDR3: CASSPRTGNTEAFF; DNA: TGTGCCAGCAGCCCGCGGACAGGGAACACTGAAGCTTTCTTT; J: TRBJ1-1; size: -; length: 14; V: TRBV7-3; D: TRBD1
CDR3: CASSVVIAPYEQYF; DNA: TGTGCCAGCAGCGTAGTAATAGCCCCCTACGAGCAGTACTTC; J: TRBJ2-7; size: -; length: 14; V: TRBV9; D: -
CDR3: CARGEGGETQYF; DNA: TGTGCCAGGGGGGAAGGGGGTGAGACCCAGTACTTC; J: TRBJ2-5; size: -; length: 12; V: TRBV7-3; D: -
CDR3: CASSQGSYSSFYGYTF; DNA: TGCGCCAGCAGCCAAGGATCTTACAGTTCGTTCTATGGCTACACCTTC; J: TRBJ1-2; size: -; length: 16; V: TRBV4-1; D: -
CDR3: CASGGPLSTDTQYF; DNA: TGTGCTAGTGGTGGGCCTCTTAGCACAGATACGCAGTATTTT; J: TRBJ2-3; size: -; length: 14; V: TRBV12-5; D: -
CDR3: CASSPHIGQAKISGYTF; DNA: TGTGCCAGCAGCCCCCACATCGGACAGGCGAAAATTTCTGGCTACACCTTC; J: TRBJ1-2; size: -; length: 17; V: TRBV5-5; D: TRBD1
CDR3: CASSVEWTGVVTGELFF; DNA: TGTGCCAGCAGCGTAGAATGGACAGGGGTCGTAACCGGGGAGCTGTTTTTT; J: TRBJ2-2; size: -; length: 17; V: TRBV9; D: TRBD1
CDR3: CASSQDPGGLGQPQHF; DNA: TGCGCCAGCAGCCAAGATCCAGGGGGCTTGGGTCAGCCCCAGCATTTT; J: TRBJ1-5; size: once; length: 16; V: TRBV4-1; D: TRBD1
CDR3: CATSRPGTGVEKLFF; DNA: TGTGCCACCAGCAGACCCGGGACAGGGGTTGAAAAACTGTTTTTT; J: TRBJ1-4; size: -; length: 15; V: TRBV15; D: TRBD1
CDR3: CASSLEGTSGGFTDTQYF; DNA: TGTGCCAGCAGTTTAGAAGGGACTAGCGGGGGGTTCACAGATACGCAGTATTTT; J: TRBJ2-3; size: -; length: 18; V: TRBV27; D: TRBD2
CDR3: CASSQDDRAQFF; DNA: TGTGCCAGCAGCCAAGACGACAGGGCCCAGTTCTTC; J: TRBJ2-1; size: -; length: 12; V: TRBV7-9; D: TRBD1
CDR3: CASSRQGGNSPLHF; DNA: TGTGCCAGCAGTCGACAGGGGGGTAATTCACCCCTCCACTTT; J: TRBJ1-6; size: -; length: 14; V: TRBV6-5; D: TRBD1
CDR3: CSVGQGTTNEKLFF; DNA: TGCAGCGTTGGCCAGGGGACAACTAATGAAAAACTGTTTTTT; J: TRBJ1-4; size: once; length: 14; V: TRBV29-1; D: -
CDR3: CASSMRLAGLSSYNEQFF; DNA: TGTGCCAGTAGTATGCGACTAGCGGGACTAAGCTCCTACAATGAGCAGTTCTTC; J: TRBJ2-1; size: -; length: 18; V: TRBV19; D: TRBD2
CDR3: CASSGQGGNQPQHF; DNA: TGTGCCAGCAGTGGACAGGGCGGCAATCAGCCCCAGCATTTT; J: TRBJ1-5; size: -; length: 14; V: TRBV2; D: TRBD1
CDR3: CASSRQGRYGYTF; DNA: TGTGCCAGCAGTAGACAGGGAAGGTATGGCTACACCTTC; J: TRBJ1-2; size: -; length: 13; V: TRBV6-1; D: TRBD1
CDR3: CASSQAGGTETQYF; DNA: TGCGCCAGCAGCCAAGCGGGGGGGACTGAGACCCAGTACTTC; J: TRBJ2-5; size: -; length: 14; V: TRBV4-3; D: TRBD2
CDR3: CASGGRDVYEQYF; DNA: TGTGCCAGCGGGGGCCGGGATGTCTACGAGCAGTACTTC; J: TRBJ2-7; size: -; length: 13; V: TRBV25-1; D: -
CDR3: CASSRWPGEKLFF; DNA: TGTGCCAGCAGCCGTTGGCCGGGGGAAAAACTGTTTTTT; J: TRBJ1-4; size: -; length: 13; V: TRBV7-2; D: -
CDR3: CASSLAETSGPTQYF; DNA: TGTGCCAGCAGCTTAGCTGAGACTAGCGGCCCAACGCAGTATTTT; J: TRBJ2-3; size: -; length: 15; V: TRBV7-8; D: TRBD2
CDR3: CASSYGQAATNEKLFF; DNA: TGTGCCAGCAGTTACGGGCAGGCTGCAACTAATGAAAAACTGTTTTTT; J: TRBJ1-4; size: -; length: 16; V: TRBV6-6; D: -
CDR3: CASNQAGGLYGYTF; DNA: TGTGCCAGTAATCAGGCAGGGGGTCTCTATGGCTACACCTTC; J: TRBJ1-2; size: -; length: 14; V: TRBV19; D: TRBD1
CDR3: CASSIKAPSSYNEQFF; DNA: TGTGCCAGTAGTATAAAAGCGCCGAGCTCCTACAATGAGCAGTTCTTC; J: TRBJ2-1; size: -; length: 16; V: TRBV19; D: -
CDR3: CASSQDGRGTGELFF; DNA: TGCGCCAGCAGCCAAGACGGGAGAGGCACCGGGGAGCTGTTTTTT; J: TRBJ2-2; size: -; length: 15; V: TRBV4-1; D: -
CDR3: CASSLALAGSEQFF; DNA: TGTGCCAGCAGCTTAGCACTAGCGGGGAGCGAGCAGTTCTTC; J: TRBJ2-1; size: -; length: 14; V: TRBV7-6; D: TRBD2
CDR3: CASSRRQVRSNEKLFF; DNA: TGTGCCAGTAGTCGTAGACAGGTTCGGAGTAATGAAAAACTGTTTTTT; J: TRBJ1-4; size: -; length: 16; V: TRBV19; D: -
CDR3: CASSQDNTQYF; DNA: TGTGCCAGCAGCCAGGACAATACGCAGTATTTT; J: TRBJ2-3; size: -; length: 11; V: TRBV4-2; D: -
CDR3: CASSLSWTISSYEQYF; DNA: TGCGCCAGCAGCCTGAGCTGGACTATCAGCTCCTACGAGCAGTACTTC; J: TRBJ2-7; size: once; length: 16; V: TRBV4-3; D: -
CDR3: CASSQVGLAGGADTQYF; DNA: TGTGCCAGCAGCCAAGTGGGACTAGCGGGAGGGGCAGATACGCAGTATTTT; J: TRBJ2-3; size: -; length: 17; V: TRBV4-2; D: TRBD2
CDR3: CASSLEAGGQETQYF; DNA: TGCGCCAGCAGCTTGGAAGCGGGAGGCCAAGAGACCCAGTACTTC; J: TRBJ2-5; size: -; length: 15; V: TRBV5-1; D: TRBD2
CDR3: CASGLVRRSYGYTF; DNA: TGTGCTAGTGGTTTGGTACGGAGGTCTTATGGCTACACCTTC; J: TRBJ1-2; size: -; length: 14; V: TRBV12-5; D: -